The present TCR beta chain was sequenced within a study of shared clonotypes between healthy human individuals. V shed 6 bases and J 0 bases; nucleotides not matched to a gene: 7. The germline V gene has CDR1 LNHDA and CDR2 SQIVND (reference sequence). This CDR3 has 16 amino acids. As defined, naive CD8 cells were CD45RO-negative and positively selected for CCR7, with terminally differentiated effector memory CD45RA+ cells excluded. Profiling relied on immunoSEQ multiplex PCR, and the TCRdb table lists in-frame clones only, not all of them. The data contain more than 2 million clones, roughly 95% of them singletons.

The chain is built from TRBV19 and TRBJ2-2; 7 bases are shared with TRBD1. The origin of this receptor is a man aged 18 to 35 in good health. Some clones in this sample may be carry-over from other donors' samples. The source material was naive CD8+ T cells from PBMCs. CDR3 DNA: TGTGCCAGTAGCCAGAGGACAGGACCGAACACCGGGGAGCTGTTTTTT. As protein: CASSQRTGPNTGELFF.